What follows are 13 T cell receptor beta chains derived from one specimen sequenced in a study of T cell responses to AZD1222 COVID-19 vaccine. Clones were sequenced by immunoSEQ multiplex PCR, and TCRdb holds only the in-frame ones, with some missing. The sample includes about 130,000 clones, roughly 85% of them seen just once. Sequencing was performed on peripheral blood, taken on day 0 of AZD1222 vaccination. The receptors come from an adult in good health.

V usage is TRBV19 and J usage is TRBJ2-4, with unresolved D. V gave up 5 bases and J gave up 6 bases, with 11 bases separating them. Germline lookup yields CDR1 LNHDA and CDR2 SQIVND (reference sequence). The CDR3 loop spans 13 amino acids. CDR3 loop: CASSLQSGNIQYF. In nucleotides, the CDR3 is TGTGCCAGTAGTTTGCAGTCGGGAAACATTCAGTACTTC.

This chain joins TRBV19 and TRBJ2-3; D is undetermined. V shed 5 bases and J shed 0 bases, with 12 bases lying between them. In germline, CDR1 is LNHDA, CDR2 SQIVND (reference sequence). CDR3 length: 15 residues. CDR3 bases: TGTGCCAGTAGTCCGACACGAACTAGCACAGATACGCAGTATTTT. Translating gives CASSPTRTSTDTQYF.

In DNA form, the CDR3 reads TGTGCCAGCAGATCCTTAAAGGGAGTCTACGAGCAGTACTTC. Translated: CASRSLKGVYEQYF. The chain links TRBV6-5 to TRBJ2-7; possible D gene TRBD2, 5 bases. The germline gives CDR1 MNHEY, CDR2 SVGAGI. The CDR3 sequence is 14 residues long. Trimming took 6 bases from V and 3 from J, leaving 15 bases between them.

The CDR3 region is CAWTSSYEQYF. CDR3 nucleotide sequence: TGTGCCTGGACATCCTCCTACGAGCAGTACTTC. The rearrangement uses TRBV30 and TRBJ2-7; D is uncertain. The CDR3 extends over 11 amino acids. CDR1 is GTSNPN, CDR2 SVGIG, per germline (reference sequence). V lost 4 bases, J lost 0 bases, and 4 bases lay in between.

The chain recombines TRBV5-1 with TRBJ2-3, with 9 nucleotides matching TRBD1. The CDR3 is 17 residues long. Germline CDR1 is SGHRS and CDR2 is YFSETQ. V gave up 4 bases and J gave up 2 bases; unmatched junction bases: 11. CDR3 sequence (DNA): TGCGCCAGCAGCAAGCAGGGGGAACAGGGGGCCACAGATACGCAGTATTTT. Encoded protein: CASSKQGEQGATDTQYF. Filled out from reference TRBV5-1 and TRBJ2-3, the complete variable domain reads KAGVTQTPRYLIKTRGQQVTLSCSPISGHRSVSWYQQTPGQGLQFLFEYFSETQRNKGNFPGRFSGRQFSNSRSEMNVSTLELGDSALYLCASSKQGEQGATDTQYFGPGTRLTVL.

This chain joins TRBV10-3 and TRBJ1-6; TRBD1 is a possible D gene (5 bases). Germline V gene data show CDR1 as ENHRY and CDR2 as SYGVKD. With 3 bases removed from V and 7 bases from J, the gap between germline ends came to 10 bases. This CDR3 spans 14 amino acids. Here the CDR3 DNA reads TGTGCCATCAGTGAAGTAGGGGCCAATTCACCCCTCCACTTT. Its translation is CAISEVGANSPLHF.

The chain is built from TRBV5-1 and TRBJ1-1; D unclear. Trimming pared 0 bases from V and 1 base from J, leaving 7 bases between. Per the germline V gene, CDR1 is SGHRS and CDR2 is YFSETQ. This CDR3 is 14 amino acids long. The CDR3 DNA is TGCGCCAGCAGCTTGGTGGTGGGGAACACTGAAGCTTTCTTT. The encoded protein is CASSLVVGNTEAFF. Variable domain in full (rest from reference TRBV5-1 and TRBJ1-1): KAGVTQTPRYLIKTRGQQVTLSCSPISGHRSVSWYQQTPGQGLQFLFEYFSETQRNKGNFPGRFSGRQFSNSRSEMNVSTLELGDSALYLCASSLVVGNTEAFFGQGTRLTVV.

The rearrangement uses TRBV18 and TRBJ1-4; tentative D call: TRBD1 (5 bases). CDR1 and CDR2 (germline): KGHSH, LQKENI. Trimming shortened V by 8 bases and J by 4 bases, and 11 bases separated the two germline ends. This CDR3 has 13 residues. CDR3 sequence (DNA): TGTGCCAGCCGGGGACCGGGTAATGAAAAACTGTTTTTT. It is translated as CASRGPGNEKLFF. Based on the CDR3 plus reference TRBV18 and TRBJ1-4, the full variable domain is NAGVMQNPRHLVRRRGQEARLRCSPMKGHSHVYWYRQLPEEGLKFMVYLQKENIIDESGMPKERFSAEFPKEGPSILRIQQVVRGDSAAYFCASRGPGNEKLFFGSGTQLSVL.

Only one count was recorded for this clone. The chain couples TRBV30 to TRBJ1-6; D unclear. CDR3 size: 14 residues. CDR1 and CDR2 (germline): GTSNPN, SVGIG (reference sequence). V lost 5 bases to trimming and J lost 7 bases, with 15 bases between them. The CDR3 region is CAWDGVLTNSPLHF. CDR3 nucleotide sequence: TGTGCCTGGGATGGGGTTCTAACAAATTCACCCCTCCACTTT.

The rearrangement uses TRBV5-6 and TRBJ2-7; 7 bases are shared with TRBD2. V shed 2 bases, J shed 5 bases, and the junction held 10 bases outside the gene matches. Looked up from germline, CDR1 is SGHDT and CDR2 is YYEEEE. The CDR3 loop spans 15 amino acids. As DNA, the CDR3 is TGTGCCAGCAGCTTATATGGCGGGAGTATCAACGAGCAGTACTTC. This encodes CASSLYGGSINEQYF.

This chain links TRBV12-5 with TRBJ2-7; weak D call: TRBD2 (5 bases). In germline, CDR1 is LGHNT, CDR2 FRNRAP. Trimming left V 6 bases short and J 2 bases short, with 17 bases between. The CDR3 totals 15 residues. CDR3 sequence: CASGRPNRETYEQYF. The CDR3 DNA sequence: TGTGCTAGTGGCCGGCCCAATAGGGAGACCTACGAGCAGTACTTC.

This clone showed up just once. The rearrangement uses TRBV2 and TRBJ1-4; D ambiguous. CDR1 is SNHLY, CDR2 FYNNEI, per germline. Trimming pared 1 base from V and 7 bases from J, leaving 13 bases between. The CDR3 length is 15 residues. CDR3 coding DNA: TGTGCCAGCAGTGAAGTTTCGGGCCGGAGTGAAAAACTGTTTTTT. Its protein product is CASSEVSGRSEKLFF. Full variable domain (remainder filled in from reference TRBV2 and TRBJ1-4): EPEVTQTPSHQVTQMGQEVILRCVPISNHLYFYWYRQILGQKVEFLVSFYNNEISEKSEIFDDQFSVERPDGSNFTLKIRSTKLEDSAMYFCASSEVSGRSEKLFFGSGTQLSVL.

The rearrangement joins TRBV18 to TRBJ1-5; D is unresolved. V was clipped by 6 bases and J by 5 bases, with 20 bases between them. Germline CDR1 is KGHSH and CDR2 is LQKENI. The CDR3 sequence is 16 residues long. DNA of the CDR3: TGTGCCAGCTCGCCCGACGTCCTTTCAGCGGATCAGCCCCAGCATTTT. It yields the protein CASSPDVLSADQPQHF.